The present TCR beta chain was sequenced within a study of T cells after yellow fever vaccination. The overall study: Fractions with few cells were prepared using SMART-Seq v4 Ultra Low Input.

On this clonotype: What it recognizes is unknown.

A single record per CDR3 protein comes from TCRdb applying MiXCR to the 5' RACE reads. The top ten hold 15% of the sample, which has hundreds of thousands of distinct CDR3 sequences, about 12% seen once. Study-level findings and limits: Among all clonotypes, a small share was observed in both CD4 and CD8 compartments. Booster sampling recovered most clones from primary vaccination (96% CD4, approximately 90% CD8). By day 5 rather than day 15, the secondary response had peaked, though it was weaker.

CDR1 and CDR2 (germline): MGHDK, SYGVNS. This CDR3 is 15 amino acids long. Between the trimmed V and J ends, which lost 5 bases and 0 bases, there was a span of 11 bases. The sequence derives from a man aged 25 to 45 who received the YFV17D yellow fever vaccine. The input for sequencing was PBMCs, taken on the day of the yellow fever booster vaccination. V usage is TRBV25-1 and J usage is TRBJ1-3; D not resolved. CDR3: CASSPGPRSGNTIYF. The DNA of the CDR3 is TGTGCCAGCAGTCCGGGTCCCCGCTCTGGAAACACCATATATTTT.